In this sample, the clone carrying this TCR beta chain turned up a few times. What it recognizes is unknown. Each CDR3 protein gets one entry after TCRdb re-called the RT-PCR reads with MiXCR. The table includes 600,000 to 850,000 distinct CDR3 sequences, 14% detected once. V dropped 5 bases and J dropped 7; count of bases not matched to a gene: 10. Germline V CDR1 and CDR2: DFQATT, SNEGSKA (reference sequence). The CDR3 has 13 amino acids. This record comes from a study of response to subunit inactivated influenza vaccine. Whole-study results and caveats: T cells newly recruited by each seasonal influenza vaccination are few, the authors suggested.

This clonotype was obtained from a man aged 50 or older who received an inactivated influenza vaccine. The sequencing here drew on PBMCs from blood, taken 14 to 15 days before vaccination. The chain couples TRBV20-1 to TRBJ1-2; TRBD1 aligns across 7 bases. As DNA, the CDR3 is TGCAGTGCTTTAGACAGGGATCATAGTGGCTACACCTTC. Its protein is CSALDRDHSGYTF.